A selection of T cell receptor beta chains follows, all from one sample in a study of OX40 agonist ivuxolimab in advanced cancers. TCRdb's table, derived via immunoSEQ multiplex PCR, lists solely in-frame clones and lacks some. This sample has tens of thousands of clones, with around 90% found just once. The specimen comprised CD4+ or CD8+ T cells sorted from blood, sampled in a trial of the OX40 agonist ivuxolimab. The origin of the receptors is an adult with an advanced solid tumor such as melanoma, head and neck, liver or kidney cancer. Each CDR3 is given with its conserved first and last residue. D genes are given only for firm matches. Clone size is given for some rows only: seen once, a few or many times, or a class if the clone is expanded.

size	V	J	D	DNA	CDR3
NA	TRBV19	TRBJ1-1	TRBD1	TGTGCCAGTAGTGAATACAGGGGCGCTGAAGCTTTCTTT	CASSEYRGAEAFF
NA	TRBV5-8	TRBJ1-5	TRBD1	TGTGCCAGCAGCTTGGGGACAGGAAGGAATCAGCCCCAGCATTTT	CASSLGTGRNQPQHF
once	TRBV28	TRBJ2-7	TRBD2	TGTGCCAGCAGTTTATTGGGCGGGAGGGCTCGGGAGCAGTACTTC	CASSLLGGRAREQYF
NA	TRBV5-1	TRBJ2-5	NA	TGCGCCAGCAGCTTGATATGGGGGGCTGGGGAGACCCAGTACTTC	CASSLIWGAGETQYF
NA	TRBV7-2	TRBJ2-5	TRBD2	TGTGCCAGCAGCTTAGGGGGACTAGCGGAGACCCAGTACTTC	CASSLGGLAETQYF
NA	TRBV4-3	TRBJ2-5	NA	TGCGCCAGCAGCCAACAGACAGGCCCGGAGGAGACCCAGTACTTC	CASSQQTGPEETQYF
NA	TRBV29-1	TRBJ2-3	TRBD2	TGCAGCGGAATCCTACTAGCGGGAGGTGCAGATACGCAGTATTTT	CSGILLAGGADTQYF
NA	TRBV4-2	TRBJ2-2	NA	TGTGCCAGCAGCCAAGATTTTAGGGGAGGTCGAACCGGGGAGCTGTTTTTT	CASSQDFRGGRTGELFF
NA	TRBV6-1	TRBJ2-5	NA	TGTGCCAGCAGTGAATGGGGCCTGCACTTC	CASSEWGLHF
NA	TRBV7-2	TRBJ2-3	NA	TGTGCCAGCAGCTTAGACCGGGAAGATACGCAGTATTTT	CASSLDREDTQYF
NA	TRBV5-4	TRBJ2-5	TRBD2	TGTGCCAGCAGCTCCGGACTAGCGGGAGGGGAGACCCAGTACTTC	CASSSGLAGGETQYF
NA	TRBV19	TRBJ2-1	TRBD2	TGTGCCAGTAGTGCTTCTAGCGGGCGTTACAATGAGCAGTTCTTC	CASSASSGRYNEQFF
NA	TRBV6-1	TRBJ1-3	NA	TGTGCCAGCAGTGAACTGGGGACTGGAAACACCATATATTTT	CASSELGTGNTIYF
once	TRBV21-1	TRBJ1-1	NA	TGTGCCAGCAGCAAGCCGAATTGGGTGCGGGGCACTGAAGCTTTCTTT	CASSKPNWVRGTEAFF
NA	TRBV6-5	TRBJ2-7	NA	TGTGCCAGCAGTTACTCGCGGCCCGGTTCCTACGAGCAGTACTTC	CASSYSRPGSYEQYF
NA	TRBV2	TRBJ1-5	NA	TGTGCCAGCAGGGTCGAGCGGGATGGAAATCAGCCCCAGCATTTT	CASRVERDGNQPQHF
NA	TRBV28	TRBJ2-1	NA	TGTGCCAGCCGTGAGGGGGGGAATGAGCAGTTCTTC	CASREGGNEQFF
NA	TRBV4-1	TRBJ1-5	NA	TGCGCCAGCAGCCAGGGGGGAGACACTAGGATCAATCAGCCCCAGCATTTT	CASSQGGDTRINQPQHF
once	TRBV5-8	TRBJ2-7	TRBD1	TGTGCCAGCAGCCTCCTCCGGACAGGGGCTCGCGAGCAGTACTTC	CASSLLRTGAREQYF
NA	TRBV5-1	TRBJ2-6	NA	TGCGCCAGCAGCTTGTCGTTAAGCTCTGGGGCCAACGTCCTGACTTTC	CASSLSLSSGANVLTF
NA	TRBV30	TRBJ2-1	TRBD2	TGTGCCTGGAGGGTACGCGGGAGAGACCGGGGAGGGAATGAGCAGTTCTTC	CAWRVRGRDRGGNEQFF
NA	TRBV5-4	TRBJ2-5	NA	TGTGCCAGCAGCTTGACAGTGAACTTCCAAGAGACCCAGTACTTC	CASSLTVNFQETQYF
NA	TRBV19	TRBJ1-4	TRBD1	TGTGCCAGTAGTTCGGGACAGCACAATGAAAAACTGTTTTTT	CASSSGQHNEKLFF
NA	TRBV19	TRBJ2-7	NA	TGTGCCAGTAGTATGGGAACGGGGGACGAGCAGTACTTC	CASSMGTGDEQYF
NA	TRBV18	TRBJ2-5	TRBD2	TGTGCCAGCTCACCGAGCGGGAGAGAAGAGACCCAGTACTTC	CASSPSGREETQYF
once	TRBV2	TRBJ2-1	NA	TGTGCCATCGCTCGGGAAAGCTCCTACAATGAGCAGTTCTTC	CAIARESSYNEQFF
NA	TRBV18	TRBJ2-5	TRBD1	TGTGCCAGCTCACCGGGACAGAGACAAGAGACCCAGTACTTC	CASSPGQRQETQYF
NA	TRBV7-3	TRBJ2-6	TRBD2	TGTGCCAGCAGCCCCGGGGGGGCAGACTCTGGGGCCAACGTCCTGACTTTC	CASSPGGADSGANVLTF
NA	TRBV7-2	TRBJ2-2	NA	TGTGCCAGCAGCTGGGGGGCTACCGGGGAGCTGTTTTTT	CASSWGATGELFF
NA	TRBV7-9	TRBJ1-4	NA	TGTGCCAGCAGCTTTTGGGGGCAGAAAACTAATGAAAAACTGTTTTTT	CASSFWGQKTNEKLFF
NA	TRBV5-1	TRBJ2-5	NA	TGCGCCAGCAGCCTAAAGGAGGGCCGTCATGAGACCCAGTACTTC	CASSLKEGRHETQYF
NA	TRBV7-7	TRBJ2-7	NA	TGTGCTAGCAGCGCAAGCGCAGGACCATACGAGCAGTACTTC	CASSASAGPYEQYF
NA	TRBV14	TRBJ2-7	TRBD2	TGTGCCAGCAGCCAACACACTAGCGGGTCTGAGCAGTACTTC	CASSQHTSGSEQYF
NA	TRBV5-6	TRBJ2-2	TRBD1	TGTGCCAGCAGCTACTTCACCGGGACAGGGAACACCGGGGAGCTGTTTTTT	CASSYFTGTGNTGELFF
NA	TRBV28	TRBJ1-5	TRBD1	TGTGCCAGTTGGGACAGGGGTTATGATCAGCCCCAGCATTTT	CASWDRGYDQPQHF
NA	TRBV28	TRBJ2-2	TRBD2	TGTGCCAGTACGGGACTAACTTACACCGGGGAGCTGTTTTTT	CASTGLTYTGELFF
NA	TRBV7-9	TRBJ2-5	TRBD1	TGTGCCAGCAGCTCGGGGACAGGGAACTCGGAGACCCAGTACTTC	CASSSGTGNSETQYF
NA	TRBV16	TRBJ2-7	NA	TGTGCCAGCAGCCCCACAGGGTATCCCAACGAGCAGTACTTC	CASSPTGYPNEQYF
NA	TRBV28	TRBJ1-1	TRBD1	TGTGCCAGCAGTTTGGCTCGACAGGGGTCGGGGGTGAACACTGAAGCTTTCTTT	CASSLARQGSGVNTEAFF
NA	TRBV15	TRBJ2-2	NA	TGTGCCACCAGCAGAGATCTAGGGACCGGGGAGCTGTTTTTT	CATSRDLGTGELFF